This T cell receptor (beta chain) was documented in a study of T-cell memory formation after mild COVID-19. TCRdb re-called the 5' RACE reads with MiXCR, one entry per CDR3 protein. Of about 350,000 distinct CDR3 sequences in the sample, roughly an eighth were seen once. CDR3 length: 14 residues. Germline V gene lookup returns CDR1 LGHNA and CDR2 YSLEER. J lost 2 bases, V lost 5 bases, and 6 bases had no gene match. The specimen sequenced was PBMCs or a T cell subset sorted from them (not recorded which). This chain links TRBV4-3 with TRBJ2-7; 7 bases agree with TRBD2. This clonotype was obtained from a young man who had mild COVID-19 (a few samples of this study predate the infection). Cell type and time point are not known. CDR3 DNA sequence: TGCGCCAGCAGCAACGGGGGAGGGGCCTACGAGCAGTACTTC. It is translated as CASSNGGGAYEQYF.